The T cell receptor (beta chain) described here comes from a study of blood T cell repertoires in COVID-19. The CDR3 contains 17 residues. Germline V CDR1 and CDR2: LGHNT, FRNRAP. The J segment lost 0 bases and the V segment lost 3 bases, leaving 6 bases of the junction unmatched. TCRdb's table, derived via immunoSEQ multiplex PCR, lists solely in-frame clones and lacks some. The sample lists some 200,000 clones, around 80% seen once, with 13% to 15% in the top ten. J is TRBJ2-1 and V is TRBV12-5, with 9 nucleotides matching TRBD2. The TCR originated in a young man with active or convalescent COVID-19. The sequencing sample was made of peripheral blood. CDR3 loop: CASGLGLAPGSYNEQFF. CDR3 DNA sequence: TGTGCTAGTGGTTTAGGACTAGCGCCCGGCTCCTACAATGAGCAGTTCTTC.